The next 9 T cell receptor beta chains were all read from a single sample in a study of siplizumab effects on memory and regulatory T cells. Data came from immunoSEQ multiplex PCR; TCRdb stores just in-frame clones and leaves some out. The data hold some 97,000 clones, with 94% observed a single time. Source material: non-Treg CD4+ T cells sorted from blood. The receptors come from a human donor in good health.

The J gene is TRBJ2-5, the V gene TRBV18; maybe TRBD2 (5 bases). From germline, CDR1 is KGHSH and CDR2 LQKENI. The CDR3 is 14 residues long. Trimming removed 0 bases from V and 3 bases from J, with 8 bases in between. The CDR3 protein is CASSPPPGKETQYF. In DNA form, the CDR3 reads TGTGCCAGCTCACCACCTCCGGGGAAAGAGACCCAGTACTTC.

The rearrangement links TRBV2 to TRBJ2-6, with D uncertain. The CDR3 length is 14 residues. Germline CDR1 and CDR2: SNHLY and FYNNEI. The ends were cut back, 9 bases at V and 2 bases at J, with 11 bases in the middle. CDR3 sequence: CARSGLAGANVLTF. The CDR3 region has the DNA TGTGCCAGGTCCGGTCTAGCTGGGGCCAACGTCCTGACTTTC.

The gene calls are TRBV11-3 and TRBJ2-3; no clear D gene. This CDR3 has 15 amino acids. Germline lookup yields CDR1 SGHNT and CDR2 YENEEA. Trimming cost V 0 bases and J 8 bases, with 15 bases left between them. CDR3 loop: CASSLDRSDSGTQYF. The CDR3 bases are TGTGCCAGCAGCTTAGACAGGTCCGATTCTGGTACGCAGTATTTT.

The CDR3 DNA is TGTGCCAGCAGTCGGACAGACAATGAGCAGTTCTTC. This sequence encodes CASSRTDNEQFF. The chain links TRBV7-9 to TRBJ2-1; possible D gene TRBD1, 6 bases. CDR1 is SEHNR, CDR2 FQNEAQ, per germline (reference sequence). Trimming pared 6 bases from V and 5 bases from J, leaving 8 bases between. This CDR3 spans 12 amino acids. Supplemented by reference TRBV7-9 and TRBJ2-1, the full variable domain reads DTGVSQNPRHKITKRGQNVTFRCDPISEHNRLYWYRQTLGQGPEFLTYFQNEAQLEKSRLLSDRFSAERPKGSFSTLEIQRTEQGDSAMYLCASSRTDNEQFFGPGTRLTVL.

This clone was counted a few times. The chain couples TRBV25-1 to TRBJ1-2; 7 bases are shared with TRBD1. The V gene's germline CDR1 is MGHDK and CDR2 SYGVNS. V shed 8 bases and J 8 bases; nucleotides not matched to a gene: 5. The CDR3 is made up of 11 amino acids. CDR3 protein: CASSYRGGYTF. CDR3 bases: TGTGCCAGCTCATACAGGGGAGGCTACACCTTC.

The V and J genes are TRBV9 and TRBJ1-1, with D possibly matching TRBD1 (6 bases). V gave up 0 bases and J gave up 0 bases, with 9 bases separating them. Per germline, CDR1 SGDLS and CDR2 YYNGEE. This CDR3 has 15 amino acids. The CDR3 reads CASSVADRMNTEAFF. The CDR3 DNA follows: TGTGCCAGCAGCGTAGCTGACAGGATGAACACTGAAGCTTTCTTT. The full variable domain, completed using reference TRBV9 and TRBJ1-1, is DSGVTQTPKHLITATGQRVTLRCSPRSGDLSVYWYQQSLDQGLQFLIQYYNGEERAKGNILERFSAQQFPDLHSELNLSSLELGDSALYFCASSVADRMNTEAFFGQGTRLTVV.

This rearrangement joins TRBV5-1 to TRBJ1-2; D gene ambiguous. Germline CDR1 reads SGHRS; CDR2 reads YFSETQ. The germline V and J ends were trimmed by 3 bases and 8 bases, with 11 bases remaining between them. CDR3 size: 12 residues. In DNA form, the CDR3 reads TGCGCCAGCAGCTGGTCCCTGGAAGGCTACACCTTC. Its protein product is CASSWSLEGYTF.

J is TRBJ2-7 and V is TRBV10-3; 10 bases map to TRBD1. In germline, CDR1 is ENHRY, CDR2 SYGVKD. The CDR3 length is 15 residues. The V segment lost 6 bases and the J segment 2 bases; nucleotides outside the gene matches: 7. CDR3 nucleotide sequence: TGTGCCATCAGACCCGGGACAGGGGCCACCTACGAGCAGTACTTC. Protein: CAIRPGTGATYEQYF.

This rearrangement joins TRBV10-1 to TRBJ2-1, with TRBD2 matching 7 bases. Germline loops: CDR1 WNHNN, CDR2 SYGVQD (reference sequence). Trimming cost V 4 bases and J 6 bases; bases outside gene matches: 6. The CDR3 spans 14 residues. This CDR3 is CASSGGGGSNEQFF. Here the CDR3 DNA reads TGCGCCAGCAGTGGTGGCGGGGGTTCCAATGAGCAGTTCTTC.